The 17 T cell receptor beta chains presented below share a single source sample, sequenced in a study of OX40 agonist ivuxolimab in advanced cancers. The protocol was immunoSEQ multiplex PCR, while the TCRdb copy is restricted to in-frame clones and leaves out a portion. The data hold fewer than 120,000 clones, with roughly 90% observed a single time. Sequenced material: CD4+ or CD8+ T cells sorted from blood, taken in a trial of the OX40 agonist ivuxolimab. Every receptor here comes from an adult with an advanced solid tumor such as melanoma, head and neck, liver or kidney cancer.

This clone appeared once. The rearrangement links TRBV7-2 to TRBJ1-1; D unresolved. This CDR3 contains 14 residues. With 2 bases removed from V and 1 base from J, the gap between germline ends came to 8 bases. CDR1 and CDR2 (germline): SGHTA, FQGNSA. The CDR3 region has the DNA TGTGCCAGCAGCTTATTTGGACCGAACACTGAAGCTTTCTTT. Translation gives CASSLFGPNTEAFF.

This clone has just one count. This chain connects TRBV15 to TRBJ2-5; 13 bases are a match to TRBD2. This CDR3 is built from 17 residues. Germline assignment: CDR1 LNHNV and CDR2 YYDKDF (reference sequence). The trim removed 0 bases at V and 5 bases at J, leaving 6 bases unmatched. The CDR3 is CATSRDLLAGGPETQYF. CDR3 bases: TGTGCCACCAGCAGAGATTTACTAGCGGGAGGGCCGGAGACCCAGTACTTC.

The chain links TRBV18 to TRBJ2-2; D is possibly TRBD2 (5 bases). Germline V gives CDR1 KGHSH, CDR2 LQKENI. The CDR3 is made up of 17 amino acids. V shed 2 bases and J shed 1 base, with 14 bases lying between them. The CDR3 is CASSPNVWSGNTGELFF. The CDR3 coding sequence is TGTGCCAGCTCACCAAACGTATGGAGCGGGAACACCGGGGAGCTGTTTTTT. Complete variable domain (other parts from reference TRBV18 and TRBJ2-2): NAGVMQNPRHLVRRRGQEARLRCSPMKGHSHVYWYRQLPEEGLKFMVYLQKENIIDESGMPKERFSAEFPKEGPSILRIQQVVRGDSAAYFCASSPNVWSGNTGELFFGEGSRLTVL.

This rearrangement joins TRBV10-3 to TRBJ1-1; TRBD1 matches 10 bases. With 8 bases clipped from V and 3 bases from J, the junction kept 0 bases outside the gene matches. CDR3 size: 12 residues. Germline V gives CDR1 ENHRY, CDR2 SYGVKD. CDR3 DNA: TGTGCCATCGGGACAGGGGACACTGAAGCTTTCTTT. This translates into CAIGTGDTEAFF.

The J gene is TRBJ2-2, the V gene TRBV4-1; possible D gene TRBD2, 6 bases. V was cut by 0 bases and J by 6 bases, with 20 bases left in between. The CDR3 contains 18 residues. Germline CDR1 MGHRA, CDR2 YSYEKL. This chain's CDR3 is CASSQDIGRRLVSGELFF. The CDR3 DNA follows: TGCGCCAGCAGCCAAGATATCGGGAGAAGGTTGGTGTCCGGGGAGCTGTTTTTT.

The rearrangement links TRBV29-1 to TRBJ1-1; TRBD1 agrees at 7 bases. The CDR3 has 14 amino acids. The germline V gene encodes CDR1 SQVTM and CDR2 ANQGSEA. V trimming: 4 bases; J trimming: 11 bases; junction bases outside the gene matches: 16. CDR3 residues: CSVGLRLPGGEAFF. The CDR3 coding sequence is TGCAGCGTTGGTCTACGGCTCCCAGGGGGGGAGGCTTTCTTT.

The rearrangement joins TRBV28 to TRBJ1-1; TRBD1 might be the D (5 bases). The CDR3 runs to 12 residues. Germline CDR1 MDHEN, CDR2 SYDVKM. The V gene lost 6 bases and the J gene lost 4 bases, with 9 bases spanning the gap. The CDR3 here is CASRPGGTEAFF. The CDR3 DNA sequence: TGTGCCAGCAGACCGGGGGGCACTGAAGCTTTCTTT. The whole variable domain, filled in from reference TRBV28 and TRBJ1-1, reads DVKVTQSSRYLVKRTGEKVFLECVQDMDHENMFWYRQDPGLGLRLIYFSYDVKMKEKGDIPEGYSVSREKKERFSLILESASTNQTSMYLCASRPGGTEAFFGQGTRLTVV.

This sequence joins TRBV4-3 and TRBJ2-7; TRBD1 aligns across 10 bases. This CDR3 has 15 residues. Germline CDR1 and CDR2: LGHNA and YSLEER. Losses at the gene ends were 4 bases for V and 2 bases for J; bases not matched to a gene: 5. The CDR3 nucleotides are TGCGCCAGCAGCCGGCGGGACAGGGGAGCCTACGAGCAGTACTTC. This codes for CASSRRDRGAYEQYF.

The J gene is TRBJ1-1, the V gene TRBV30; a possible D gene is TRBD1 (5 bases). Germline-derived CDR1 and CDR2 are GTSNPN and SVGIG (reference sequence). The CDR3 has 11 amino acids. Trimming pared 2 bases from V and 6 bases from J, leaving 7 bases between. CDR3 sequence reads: CAWSLTAEAFF. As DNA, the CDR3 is TGTGCCTGGAGTTTGACAGCTGAAGCTTTCTTT.

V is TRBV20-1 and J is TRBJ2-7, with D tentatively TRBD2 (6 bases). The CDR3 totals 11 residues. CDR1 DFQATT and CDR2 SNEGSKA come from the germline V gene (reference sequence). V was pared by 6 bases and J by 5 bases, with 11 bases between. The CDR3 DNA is TGCAGTGCCGAAAAGCGGGACGAGCAGTACTTC. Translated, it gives CSAEKRDEQYF.

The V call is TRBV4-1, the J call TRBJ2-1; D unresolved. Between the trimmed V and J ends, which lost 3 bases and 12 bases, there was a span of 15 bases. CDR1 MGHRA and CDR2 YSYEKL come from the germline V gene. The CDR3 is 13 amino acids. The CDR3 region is CASSQGLSRGQFF. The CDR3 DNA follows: TGCGCCAGCAGCCAGGGCTTAAGCCGTGGGCAGTTCTTC.

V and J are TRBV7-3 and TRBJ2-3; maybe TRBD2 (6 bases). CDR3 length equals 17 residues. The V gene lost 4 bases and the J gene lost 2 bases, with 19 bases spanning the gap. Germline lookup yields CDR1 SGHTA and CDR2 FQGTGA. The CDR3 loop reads CASSSSPRGGITDTQYF. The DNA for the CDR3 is TGTGCCAGCAGCTCTAGCCCCCGGGGCGGGATCACAGATACGCAGTATTTT.

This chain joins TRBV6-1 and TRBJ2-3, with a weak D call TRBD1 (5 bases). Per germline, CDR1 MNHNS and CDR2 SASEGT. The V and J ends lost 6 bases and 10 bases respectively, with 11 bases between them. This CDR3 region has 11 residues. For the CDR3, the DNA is TGTGCCAGCAGGACAGATCTTCCGCAGTATTTT. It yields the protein CASRTDLPQYF.

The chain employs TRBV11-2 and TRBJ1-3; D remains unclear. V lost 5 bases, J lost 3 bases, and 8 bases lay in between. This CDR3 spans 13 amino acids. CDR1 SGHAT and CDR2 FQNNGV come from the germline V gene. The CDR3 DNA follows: TGTGCCAGCAGCCCGGTCGGTGGAAACACCATATATTTT. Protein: CASSPVGGNTIYF. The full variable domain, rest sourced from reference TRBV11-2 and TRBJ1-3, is EAGVAQSPRYKIIEKRQSVAFWCNPISGHATLYWYQQILGQGPKLLIQFQNNGVVDDSQLPKDRFSAERLKGVDSTLKIQPAKLEDSAVYLCASSPVGGNTIYFGEGSWLTVV.

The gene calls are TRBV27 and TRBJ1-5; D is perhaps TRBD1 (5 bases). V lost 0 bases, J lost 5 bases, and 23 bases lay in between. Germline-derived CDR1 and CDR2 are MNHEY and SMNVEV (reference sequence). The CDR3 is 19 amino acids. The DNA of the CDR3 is TGTGCCAGCAGTTTATCAGGCCTCGGGGCAGGCTCACTCGATCAGCCCCAGCATTTT. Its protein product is CASSLSGLGAGSLDQPQHF.

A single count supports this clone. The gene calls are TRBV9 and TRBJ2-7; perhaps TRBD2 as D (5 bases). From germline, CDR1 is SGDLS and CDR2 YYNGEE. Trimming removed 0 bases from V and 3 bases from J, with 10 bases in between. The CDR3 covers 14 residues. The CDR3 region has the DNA TGTGCCAGCAGCGTAGCTACGGGGAACTACGAGCAGTACTTC. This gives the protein CASSVATGNYEQYF.

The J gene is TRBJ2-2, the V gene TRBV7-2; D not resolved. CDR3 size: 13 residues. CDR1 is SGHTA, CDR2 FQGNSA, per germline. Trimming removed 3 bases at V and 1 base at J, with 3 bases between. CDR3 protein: CASSFKNTGELFF. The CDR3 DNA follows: TGTGCCAGCAGCTTTAAGAACACCGGGGAGCTGTTTTTT. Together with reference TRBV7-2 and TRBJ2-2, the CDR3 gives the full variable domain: GAGVSQSPSNKVTEKGKDVELRCDPISGHTALYWYRQSLGQGLEFLIYFQGNSAPDKSGLPSDRFSAERTGGSVSTLTIQRTQQEDSAVYLCASSFKNTGELFFGEGSRLTVL.